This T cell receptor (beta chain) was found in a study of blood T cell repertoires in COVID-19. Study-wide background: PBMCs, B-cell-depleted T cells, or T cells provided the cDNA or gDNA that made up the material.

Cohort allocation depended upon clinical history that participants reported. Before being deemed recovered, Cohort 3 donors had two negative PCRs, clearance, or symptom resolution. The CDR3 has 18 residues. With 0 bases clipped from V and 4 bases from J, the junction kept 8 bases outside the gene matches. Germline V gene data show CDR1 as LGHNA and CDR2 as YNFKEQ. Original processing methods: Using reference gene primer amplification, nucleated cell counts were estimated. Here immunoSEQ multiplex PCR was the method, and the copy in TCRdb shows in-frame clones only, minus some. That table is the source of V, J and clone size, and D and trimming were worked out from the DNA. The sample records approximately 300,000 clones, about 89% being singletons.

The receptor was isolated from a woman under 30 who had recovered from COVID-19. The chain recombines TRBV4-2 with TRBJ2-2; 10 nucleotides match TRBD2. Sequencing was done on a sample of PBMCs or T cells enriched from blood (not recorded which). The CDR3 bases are TGTGCCAGCAGCCAAGAAGTAGGTAGCGGGGGGACCACCGGGGAGCTGTTTTTT. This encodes CASSQEVGSGGTTGELFF.